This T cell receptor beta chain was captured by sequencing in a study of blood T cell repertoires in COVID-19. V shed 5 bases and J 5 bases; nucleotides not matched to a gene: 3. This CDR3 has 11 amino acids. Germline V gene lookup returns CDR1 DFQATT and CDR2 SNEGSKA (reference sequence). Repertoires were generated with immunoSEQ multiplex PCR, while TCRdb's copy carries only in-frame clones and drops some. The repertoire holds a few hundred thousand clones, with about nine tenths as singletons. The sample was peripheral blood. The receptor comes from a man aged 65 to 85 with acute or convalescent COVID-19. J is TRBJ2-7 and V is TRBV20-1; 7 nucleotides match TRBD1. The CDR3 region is CSAQTGDEQYF. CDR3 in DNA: TGCAGTGCTCAAACAGGGGACGAGCAGTACTTC.